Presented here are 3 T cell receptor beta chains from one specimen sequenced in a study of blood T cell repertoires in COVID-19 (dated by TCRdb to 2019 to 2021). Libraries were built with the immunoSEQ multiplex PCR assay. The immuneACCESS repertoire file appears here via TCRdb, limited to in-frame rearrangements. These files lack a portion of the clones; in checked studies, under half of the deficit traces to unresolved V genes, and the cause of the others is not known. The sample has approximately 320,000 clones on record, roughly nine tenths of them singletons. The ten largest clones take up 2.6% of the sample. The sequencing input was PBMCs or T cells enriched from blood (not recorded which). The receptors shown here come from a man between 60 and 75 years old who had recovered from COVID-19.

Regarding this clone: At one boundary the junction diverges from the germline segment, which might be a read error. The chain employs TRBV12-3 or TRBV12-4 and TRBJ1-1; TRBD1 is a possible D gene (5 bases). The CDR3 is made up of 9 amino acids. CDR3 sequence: CASRPQVVF. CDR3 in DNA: TGTGCCAGCAGGCCACAGGTGGTCTTT.

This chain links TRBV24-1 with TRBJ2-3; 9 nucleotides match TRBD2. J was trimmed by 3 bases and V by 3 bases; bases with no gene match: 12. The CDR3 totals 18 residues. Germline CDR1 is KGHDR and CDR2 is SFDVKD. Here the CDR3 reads CATSDPGVSGRITDTQYF. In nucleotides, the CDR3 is TGTGCCACCAGTGATCCGGGGGTAAGCGGGAGGATAACAGATACGCAGTATTTT.

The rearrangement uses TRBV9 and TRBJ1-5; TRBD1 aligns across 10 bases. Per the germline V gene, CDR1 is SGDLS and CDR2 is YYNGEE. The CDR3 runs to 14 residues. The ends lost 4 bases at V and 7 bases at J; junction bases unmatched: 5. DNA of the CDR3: TGTGCCAGCAGCACCGGGACAGGGGTCCAGCCCCAGCATTTT. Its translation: CASSTGTGVQPQHF.